These T cell receptor beta chains were read from a single sample in a study of cytomegalovirus exposure and HLA in healthy donors. The table came from immunoSEQ multiplex PCR; TCRdb's copy has only in-frame clones and leaves some out. The sample shows some 90,000 clones, about 80% of them seen only once. The specimen sequenced was PBMCs. The receptors originated from a man over 45 in good health and CMV-seropositive. Each CDR3 is given with its conserved first and last residue. The D gene is left open where the match is weak. Not all rows give a size; the values are once, few, many and, for expanded clones, a class.

v_gene: TRBV4-1; j_gene: TRBJ2-1; abundance: NA; d_gene: TRBD2; CDR3nt: TGCGCCAGCAGTCTCGCGGGGGATGAGCAGTTCTTC; CDR3aa: CASSLAGDEQFF
v_gene: TRBV10-3; j_gene: TRBJ1-2; abundance: NA; d_gene: NA; CDR3nt: TGTGCCATCAGTGTTCCCAGCTATGGCTACACCTTC; CDR3aa: CAISVPSYGYTF
v_gene: TRBV7-9; j_gene: TRBJ1-2; abundance: NA; d_gene: TRBD1; CDR3nt: TGTTCCAGCAGCTTAGCCCCGGGACAGGGGATGAGTGGCTACACCTTC; CDR3aa: CSSSLAPGQGMSGYTF
v_gene: TRBV11-2; j_gene: TRBJ1-2; abundance: NA; d_gene: NA; CDR3nt: TGTGCCACCAGGGTCCTGCGGAGGAGGGACTATGGCTACACCTTC; CDR3aa: CATRVLRRRDYGYTF
v_gene: TRBV9; j_gene: TRBJ2-7; abundance: NA; d_gene: NA; CDR3nt: TGTGCCAGCAGCGCCACCTTTGGGCACGAGCAGTACTTC; CDR3aa: CASSATFGHEQYF
v_gene: TRBV29-1; j_gene: TRBJ1-3; abundance: NA; d_gene: TRBD1; CDR3nt: TGCAGCGTTGCGACACCGGGACAGCACTCTGGAAACACCATATATTTT; CDR3aa: CSVATPGQHSGNTIYF
v_gene: TRBV2; j_gene: TRBJ2-5; abundance: NA; d_gene: NA; CDR3nt: TGTGCCAGCAGCGCAGACAGGTACCAAGAGACCCAGTACTTC; CDR3aa: CASSADRYQETQYF
v_gene: TRBV5-6; j_gene: TRBJ1-2; abundance: NA; d_gene: NA; CDR3nt: TGTGCCAGCAGCTTGGAAGGGGCTGTCTATGGCTACACCTTC; CDR3aa: CASSLEGAVYGYTF
v_gene: TRBV7-9; j_gene: TRBJ1-1; abundance: NA; d_gene: TRBD1; CDR3nt: TGTGCCAGCAGCCGTCGGACAGGGGGCGAAGCTTTCTTT; CDR3aa: CASSRRTGGEAFF
v_gene: TRBV11-1; j_gene: TRBJ2-3; abundance: NA; d_gene: NA; CDR3nt: TGTGCCAGCAGCTTAGCGCCCGGGAGCACAGATACGCAGTATTTT; CDR3aa: CASSLAPGSTDTQYF
v_gene: TRBV19; j_gene: TRBJ2-7; abundance: NA; d_gene: TRBD2; CDR3nt: TGTGCCAGTAGTCTGCTATTCCCCGGGACTAACGAGCAGTACTTC; CDR3aa: CASSLLFPGTNEQYF
v_gene: TRBV7-9; j_gene: TRBJ1-2; abundance: NA; d_gene: NA; CDR3nt: TGTGCCAGCAGCTTTGAGAATAACTATGGCTACACCTTC; CDR3aa: CASSFENNYGYTF
v_gene: TRBV7-2; j_gene: TRBJ2-7; abundance: NA; d_gene: NA; CDR3nt: TGTGCCAGCAGCTTAGCCTCAGGGCGCGAGCAGTACTTC; CDR3aa: CASSLASGREQYF
v_gene: TRBV10-3; j_gene: TRBJ1-2; abundance: NA; d_gene: NA; CDR3nt: TGTGCCATCAGTACAGGGAACTATGGCTACACCTTC; CDR3aa: CAISTGNYGYTF
v_gene: TRBV29-1; j_gene: TRBJ2-7; abundance: NA; d_gene: NA; CDR3nt: TGCAGCGTTTCCAGACAGGCCCACGAGCAGTACTTC; CDR3aa: CSVSRQAHEQYF
v_gene: TRBV29-1; j_gene: TRBJ2-1; abundance: NA; d_gene: NA; CDR3nt: TGCAGCGTTAACCCCCTCCGGCGGTCCAGTGCCCATGAGCAGTTCTTC; CDR3aa: CSVNPLRRSSAHEQFF
v_gene: TRBV5-1; j_gene: TRBJ1-4; abundance: few; d_gene: TRBD1; CDR3nt: TGCGCCAGCAGCTCACCGGACAGGTCAACTAAACTGTTTTTT; CDR3aa: CASSSPDRSTKLFF
v_gene: TRBV6-5; j_gene: TRBJ1-4; abundance: NA; d_gene: NA; CDR3nt: TGTGCCAGCAGTTACACGGGACATGCGAATGAAAAACTGTTTTTT; CDR3aa: CASSYTGHANEKLFF
v_gene: TRBV19; j_gene: TRBJ2-6; abundance: NA; d_gene: NA; CDR3nt: TGTGCCAGCGAATCGGTAGCTGGGGCCAACGTCCTGACTTTC; CDR3aa: CASESVAGANVLTF
v_gene: TRBV30; j_gene: TRBJ1-2; abundance: NA; d_gene: TRBD1; CDR3nt: TGTGCCTGGAGTTCAACCGGGACAGGGAACTATGGCTACACCTTC; CDR3aa: CAWSSTGTGNYGYTF
v_gene: TRBV30; j_gene: TRBJ2-2; abundance: NA; d_gene: TRBD2; CDR3nt: TGTGCCTGGAGGTCGTTTGGCGGGAGAGCCGGGGAGCTGTTTTTT; CDR3aa: CAWRSFGGRAGELFF
v_gene: TRBV18; j_gene: TRBJ1-5; abundance: NA; d_gene: TRBD1; CDR3nt: TGTGCCAGCTCACCACCGTGGGACAGCTCTCAGCCCCAGCATTTT; CDR3aa: CASSPPWDSSQPQHF
v_gene: TRBV11-3; j_gene: TRBJ2-1; abundance: NA; d_gene: TRBD2; CDR3nt: TGTGCCAGCAGCTCCCGGACTAGCGGGATCAATGAGCAGTTCTTC; CDR3aa: CASSSRTSGINEQFF
v_gene: TRBV7-8; j_gene: TRBJ2-6; abundance: NA; d_gene: NA; CDR3nt: TGTGCCAGCAGCTTAGGCTCACTCTCTGGGGCCAACGTCCTGACTTTC; CDR3aa: CASSLGSLSGANVLTF
v_gene: TRBV7-8; j_gene: TRBJ2-5; abundance: NA; d_gene: TRBD2; CDR3nt: TGTGCCAGCAGCTTAGGGCTAGCGGGTACCCCCAGGACCCAGTACTTC; CDR3aa: CASSLGLAGTPRTQYF
v_gene: TRBV6-1; j_gene: TRBJ1-5; abundance: NA; d_gene: TRBD1; CDR3nt: TGTGCCAGCAATACAGGGGGGGGCAATCAGCCCCAGCATTTT; CDR3aa: CASNTGGGNQPQHF
v_gene: TRBV7-9; j_gene: TRBJ2-7; abundance: NA; d_gene: TRBD2; CDR3nt: TGTGCCAGCAGCCCCAGACTAGCGGGAGGGGCACACGAGCAGTACTTC; CDR3aa: CASSPRLAGGAHEQYF
v_gene: TRBV11-3; j_gene: TRBJ2-2; abundance: NA; d_gene: TRBD2; CDR3nt: TGTGCCAGCAGCTCAGGCGGGGGGGCGTCCGGGGAGCTGTTTTTT; CDR3aa: CASSSGGGASGELFF
v_gene: TRBV19; j_gene: TRBJ1-2; abundance: NA; d_gene: NA; CDR3nt: TGTGCCAGTAGTGAAAAGGACAGAATTTATGGCTACACCTTC; CDR3aa: CASSEKDRIYGYTF
v_gene: TRBV13; j_gene: TRBJ2-7; abundance: NA; d_gene: TRBD1; CDR3nt: TGTGCCAGCAGCTCCGCGGGACAGGGGGCCCTCGAGCAGTACTTC; CDR3aa: CASSSAGQGALEQYF
v_gene: TRBV30; j_gene: TRBJ1-1; abundance: NA; d_gene: NA; CDR3nt: TGTGCCACCGACAGGCCGGTATCGAACACTGAAGCTTTCTTT; CDR3aa: CATDRPVSNTEAFF
v_gene: TRBV6-6; j_gene: TRBJ1-2; abundance: NA; d_gene: TRBD1; CDR3nt: TGTGCCAGCAGTTCCTACAGGGGAAGTAACTATGGCTACACCTTC; CDR3aa: CASSSYRGSNYGYTF
v_gene: TRBV6-6; j_gene: TRBJ2-7; abundance: once; d_gene: TRBD2; CDR3nt: TGTGCCAGCAGTGCCCCCGGGACTACCTACGAGCAGTACTTC; CDR3aa: CASSAPGTTYEQYF
v_gene: TRBV5-1; j_gene: TRBJ1-5; abundance: once; d_gene: TRBD1; CDR3nt: TGCGCCAGCAGCCGACAGGGTCTTGGTCAGCCCCAGCATTTT; CDR3aa: CASSRQGLGQPQHF